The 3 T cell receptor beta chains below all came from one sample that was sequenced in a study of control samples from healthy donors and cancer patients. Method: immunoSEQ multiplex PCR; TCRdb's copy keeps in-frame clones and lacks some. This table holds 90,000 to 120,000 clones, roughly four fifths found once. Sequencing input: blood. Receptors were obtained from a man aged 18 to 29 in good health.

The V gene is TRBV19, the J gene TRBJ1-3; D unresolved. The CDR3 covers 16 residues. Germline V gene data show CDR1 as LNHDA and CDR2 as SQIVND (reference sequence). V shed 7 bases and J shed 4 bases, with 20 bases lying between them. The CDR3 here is CASNAWTLSSGNTIYF. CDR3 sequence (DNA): TGTGCCAGTAACGCCTGGACCCTGAGTTCCGGAAACACCATATATTTT.

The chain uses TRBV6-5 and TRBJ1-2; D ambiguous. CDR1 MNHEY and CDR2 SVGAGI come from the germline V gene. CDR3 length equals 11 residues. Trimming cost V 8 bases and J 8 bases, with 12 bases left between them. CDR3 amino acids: CASGEPGGYTF. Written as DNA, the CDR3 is TGTGCCAGCGGAGAACCTGGGGGCTACACCTTC.

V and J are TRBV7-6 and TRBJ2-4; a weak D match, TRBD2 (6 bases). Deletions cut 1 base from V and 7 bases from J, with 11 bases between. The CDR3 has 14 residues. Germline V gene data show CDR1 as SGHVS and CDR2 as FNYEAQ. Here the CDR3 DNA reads TGTGCCAGCAGCTTAGGACGGGGGAGGAACATTCAGTACTTC. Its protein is CASSLGRGRNIQYF.